This TCR beta chain was recovered during a study of cytomegalovirus exposure and HLA in healthy donors. Looked up from germline, CDR1 is MNHEY and CDR2 is SMNVEV (reference sequence). V lost 3 bases, J lost 3 bases, and 6 bases stayed unmatched. The CDR3 is 15 amino acids. The method was immunoSEQ multiplex PCR; TCRdb's version includes in-frame clones alone and lacks a portion of them. This table has roughly 43,000 clones, more than 85% appearing once. This sequence originates from a young woman in good health and CMV-seronegative. What was sequenced was PBMCs. The rearrangement joins TRBV27 to TRBJ2-7; 9 nucleotides line up with TRBD1. The DNA for the CDR3 is TGTGCCAGCAGTTTTCCGACAGGGGGGGTCTACGAGCAGTACTTC. Amino acid sequence: CASSFPTGGVYEQYF.